This is a list of T cell receptor beta chains from one sample in a study of beta chain features in type 1 diabetes. Only in-frame clones appear in the TCRdb table, and some are missing; sequencing was by immunoSEQ multiplex PCR. The sample consists of a few hundred thousand clones, more than 13% of them appearing once. The specimen sequenced was naive CD4+ T cells from blood. The origin of the receptors is a woman aged 18-29 years in good health. CDR3s include the opening cysteine and the closing phenylalanine or tryptophan. A D gene is named only where the DNA matches it firmly. Some rows have no size entry. The others give once, few or many, or a class for an expanded clone.

>TRBD2|TRBJ2-1|few|TRBV18
TGTGCCAGCTCACCAAGTCTGGCGGGAGCAGGCCATGAGCAGTTCTTC
CASSPSLAGAGHEQFF
>TRBD2|TRBJ2-1|-|TRBV2
TGTGCCAGTGGATCTAGCGGGAACCTCAATGAGCAGTTCTTC
CASGSSGNLNEQFF
>-|TRBJ2-3|few|TRBV5-4
TGTGCCAGCAGCTATAAGGGGGATACGCAGTATTTT
CASSYKGDTQYF
>TRBD2|TRBJ2-1|once|TRBV9
TGTGCCAGCAGCGTAGTTGGGCGGGAGTACAATGAGCAGTTCTTC
CASSVVGREYNEQFF
>-|TRBJ1-2|-|TRBV9
TGTGCCAGCAGCGAGGGGTCCTTTGGCTACACCTTC
CASSEGSFGYTF
>-|TRBJ2-6|-|TRBV4-3
TGCGCCAGCAGCCAAGATAGGAGCTCTGGGGCCAACGTCCTGACTTTC
CASSQDRSSGANVLTF
>-|TRBJ2-7|-|TRBV5-1
TGCGCCAGCAGCCGCCTTGGGAGTTACGAGCAGTACTTC
CASSRLGSYEQYF
>-|TRBJ2-7|few|TRBV6-5
TGTGCCAGCAGTTACTCTGAGACAGGTTCGGCCGAGCAGTACTTC
CASSYSETGSAEQYF
>TRBD2|TRBJ2-1|-|TRBV4-3
TGCGCCAGCAGCCAGGAGGGGCGCGCTAGCGGGTACAATGAGCAGTTCTTC
CASSQEGRASGYNEQFF
>TRBD1|TRBJ2-1|-|TRBV19
TGTGCCAGTAGTATAGAGGGCGACAGGGGTGAGCAGTTCTTC
CASSIEGDRGEQFF
>TRBD1|TRBJ2-5|few|TRBV25-1
TGTGCCAGCAGTCCCCGGACAGGCCAAGAGACCCAGTACTTC
CASSPRTGQETQYF
>TRBD1|TRBJ2-7|few|TRBV30
TGTGCCTGGAGGGGACAGGGTTGGCACGAGCAGTACTTC
CAWRGQGWHEQYF